This T cell receptor beta chain was retrieved from a study of identical twins. Template switching added a universal primer site, and cDNA bore unique molecular identifiers. TCRdb re-called the 5' RACE reads with MiXCR, one entry per CDR3 protein. The table records around 230,000 distinct CDR3 sequences, around 10% of them present only once. Trimming left V 5 bases short and J 0 bases short, with 12 bases between. The CDR3 extends over 15 amino acids. CDR1 is SGDLS, CDR2 YYNGEE, per germline. Study-wide findings and caveats: For out-of-frame beta sequences, excess twin sharing was weaker. Shared out-of-frame alpha sequences (those common to twins) showed excess low generation probability. Fewer insertions characterized abundant cord blood beta clonotypes, whereas memory repertoires showed none.

This clonotype was counted many times. Its specificity is unknown. V usage is TRBV9 and J usage is TRBJ1-5, with a weak D call TRBD1 (5 bases). The sequence derives from a young woman in good health. Sequencing input: memory (CD45RO+) T cells sorted from blood. DNA for the CDR3: TGTGCCAGCAGTCTGGGGACGGATAGCAATCAGCCCCAGCATTTT. It yields the protein CASSLGTDSNQPQHF.